This T cell receptor (beta chain) was retrieved from a study of cytomegalovirus exposure and HLA in healthy donors. Study-level information: It was reported in a later analysis that the same platform had been used for the 90 to 150 validation repertoires as for the 666 first-cohort repertoires.

A remark on this clone: Antigen unknown.

Study results and limitations: Through in vitro validation, three CMV-associated chains were shown to be specific for CMV antigens. The study recorded 164 TCR beta chains that were cytomegalovirus-associated. Usually a TCR sequence was rare, but some public TCRs were found in many donors.

The assay was immunoSEQ multiplex PCR, and TCRdb's table has in-frame clones only and misses some. The profile shows 150,000 to 200,000 clones, 85% of them singletons. This sequence originates from a man aged 18 to 29 in good health and CMV-seropositive. The sample was PBMCs.

CDR3 loop: CASSLSPGGNQPQHF. DNA of the CDR3: TGTGCCAGCAGTTTATCACCTGGAGGGAATCAGCCCCAGCATTTT. The gene calls are TRBV28 and TRBJ1-5; D unclear. This CDR3 contains 15 residues. Trimming removed 1 base at V and 4 bases at J, with 11 bases between. In germline, CDR1 is MDHEN, CDR2 SYDVKM.